A selection of T cell receptor beta chains follows, all from one sample in a study of cytomegalovirus exposure and HLA in healthy donors. Assay used: immunoSEQ multiplex PCR; TCRdb lists only in-frame clones, some missing. The table records roughly 90,000 clones, 75% to 85% of them present only once. Sequenced input: PBMCs. These receptors came from a man aged 18-30 years in good health and CMV-seronegative. Each CDR3 is given with its conserved first and last residue. The D gene is left open where the match is weak. Size is omitted from some rows. Given values are once, few, many or a class for expanded clones.

D: NA; size: NA; V: TRBV7-9; J: TRBJ1-2; CDR3: CSSSLSGDGLYGYTF; DNA: TGTTCCAGCAGCTTAAGCGGGGACGGCCTTTATGGCTACACCTTC
D: TRBD2; size: NA; V: TRBV10-2; J: TRBJ2-1; CDR3: CASSDRTSGVNEQFF; DNA: TGCGCCAGCAGTGATCGGACTAGCGGGGTAAATGAGCAGTTCTTC
D: NA; size: NA; V: TRBV7-2; J: TRBJ1-2; CDR3: CASSRSRDTPNYGYTF; DNA: TGTGCCAGCAGCCGTTCCCGGGACACCCCTAACTATGGCTACACCTTC
D: TRBD2; size: NA; V: TRBV5-6; J: TRBJ2-3; CDR3: CASSFRGVIFAAGTDTQYF; DNA: TGTGCCAGCAGCTTTCGGGGGGTTATCTTTGCCGCCGGCACAGATACGCAGTATTTT
D: NA; size: NA; V: TRBV9; J: TRBJ1-1; CDR3: CASSSTQRVGDTEAFF; DNA: TGTGCCAGCAGCTCCACGCAGAGGGTTGGGGACACTGAAGCTTTCTTT
D: NA; size: NA; V: TRBV4-1; J: TRBJ2-5; CDR3: CASSRLQGETQYF; DNA: TGCGCCAGCAGCCGCCTTCAGGGAGAGACCCAGTACTTC
D: NA; size: NA; V: TRBV2; J: TRBJ2-7; CDR3: CASSDRGVIYEQYF; DNA: TGTGCCAGCAGTGACCGGGGAGTAATCTACGAGCAGTACTTC
D: NA; size: NA; V: TRBV7-9; J: TRBJ2-7; CDR3: CASSWGFTEQYF; DNA: TGTGCCAGCAGCTGGGGCTTCACCGAGCAGTACTTC
D: NA; size: NA; V: TRBV4-2; J: TRBJ1-2; CDR3: CASSQGSGDYGYTF; DNA: TGTGCCAGCAGCCAAGGGTCAGGGGACTATGGCTACACCTTC
D: NA; size: NA; V: TRBV4-1; J: TRBJ2-7; CDR3: CASSQGQDSYVIYEQYF; DNA: TGCGCCAGCAGCCAAGGTCAAGACAGCTACGTAATTTACGAGCAGTACTTC
D: NA; size: NA; V: TRBV19; J: TRBJ2-4; CDR3: CASSIGAGGWVDIQYF; DNA: TGTGCCAGTAGTATAGGAGCAGGGGGGTGGGTGGACATTCAGTACTTC
D: TRBD2; size: NA; V: TRBV9; J: TRBJ2-2; CDR3: CASSVGRGGNTGELFF; DNA: TGTGCCAGCAGCGTAGGTCGGGGGGGAAACACCGGGGAGCTGTTTTTT
D: NA; size: once; V: TRBV19; J: TRBJ2-7; CDR3: CASNKKGDHSYEQYF; DNA: TGTGCCAGTAATAAGAAGGGGGACCACTCCTACGAGCAGTACTTC
D: NA; size: NA; V: TRBV18; J: TRBJ2-1; CDR3: CASSSEPGHYNEQFF; DNA: TGTGCCAGCTCATCCGAACCAGGACACTACAATGAGCAGTTCTTC
D: NA; size: few; V: TRBV19; J: TRBJ1-5; CDR3: CASSIQGGGQPQHF; DNA: TGTGCCAGTAGTATACAAGGGGGGGGTCAGCCCCAGCATTTT
D: TRBD2; size: NA; V: TRBV11-2; J: TRBJ2-5; CDR3: CASSRPFSGGQETQYF; DNA: TGTGCCAGCAGCCGCCCGTTTAGCGGGGGACAAGAGACCCAGTACTTC
D: NA; size: NA; V: TRBV11-2; J: TRBJ1-6; CDR3: CASSPGGWGSSYNSPLHF; DNA: TGTGCCAGCAGCCCCGGGGGGTGGGGGAGCTCCTATAATTCACCCCTCCACTTT
D: NA; size: NA; V: TRBV4-1; J: TRBJ2-1; CDR3: CASSQARPDMSYNEQFF; DNA: TGCGCCAGCAGCCAAGCACGCCCGGACATGTCCTACAATGAGCAGTTCTTC
D: TRBD1; size: once; V: TRBV14; J: TRBJ1-2; CDR3: CASKRTGNLGYTF; DNA: TGTGCCAGCAAAAGGACAGGGAATCTTGGCTACACCTTC
D: TRBD1; size: NA; V: TRBV6-1; J: TRBJ1-1; CDR3: CASIRDRVDTEAFF; DNA: TGTGCCAGCATCCGGGACAGGGTGGACACTGAAGCTTTCTTT
D: NA; size: NA; V: TRBV9; J: TRBJ2-5; CDR3: CASSVTRASTQYF; DNA: TGTGCCAGCAGCGTCACGCGTGCTTCGACCCAGTACTTC
D: TRBD2; size: NA; V: TRBV5-8; J: TRBJ2-3; CDR3: CASSPVVAGGYTQYF; DNA: TGTGCCAGCAGCCCGGTGGTAGCGGGGGGATATACGCAGTATTTT
D: TRBD1; size: NA; V: TRBV6-1; J: TRBJ2-7; CDR3: CASRGDRRLYEQYF; DNA: TGTGCCAGCAGGGGGGACAGGAGACTCTACGAGCAGTACTTC
D: NA; size: NA; V: TRBV5-1; J: TRBJ1-6; CDR3: CASSLATTGGIDNSPLHF; DNA: TGCGCCAGCAGCTTGGCAACCACCGGCGGGATCGATAATTCACCCCTCCACTTT
D: NA; size: NA; V: TRBV29-1; J: TRBJ1-3; CDR3: CSVVGAASGNTIYF; DNA: TGCAGCGTTGTAGGGGCTGCCTCTGGAAACACCATATATTTT
D: NA; size: NA; V: TRBV10-3; J: TRBJ2-3; CDR3: CATAGGTDTQYF; DNA: TGTGCCACGGCAGGTGGCACAGATACGCAGTATTTT
D: TRBD1; size: NA; V: TRBV9; J: TRBJ1-3; CDR3: CASSITGVANTIYF; DNA: TGTGCCAGCAGCATTACAGGGGTTGCAAACACCATATATTTT
D: NA; size: NA; V: TRBV6-5; J: TRBJ2-6; CDR3: CASTSLSGANVLTF; DNA: TGTGCCAGCACTAGCCTCTCTGGGGCCAACGTCCTGACTTTC